Each of the 9 T cell receptor beta chains below was sequenced from the same sample in a study of blood T cell repertoires in COVID-19. Sequenced by immunoSEQ multiplex PCR; TCRdb stores in-frame clones only, minus some. The profile shows over 75,000 clones, around nine tenths of them singletons. The source material was peripheral blood. The source is a man between 50 and 59 years old with COVID-19, enrolled during active disease.

The J gene is TRBJ1-5, the V gene TRBV4-1; D perhaps matches TRBD1 (6 bases). With 0 bases removed from V and 4 bases from J, the gap between germline ends came to 10 bases. The CDR3 covers 15 residues. CDR1 MGHRA and CDR2 YSYEKL come from the germline V gene. CDR3 residues: CASSQEGGWNQPQHF. CDR3 DNA: TGCGCCAGCAGCCAAGAAGGGGGTTGGAATCAGCCCCAGCATTTT.

The sample holds one count of this clone. CDR3 protein: CASSYSTSGPTGELFF. The CDR3 DNA sequence: TGTGCCAGCAGTTACTCGACTAGCGGCCCCACCGGGGAGCTGTTTTTT. V usage is TRBV6-2 or TRBV6-3 and J usage is TRBJ2-2; 9 bases agree with TRBD2. Trimming cost V 0 bases and J 4 bases; bases outside gene matches: 3. The length of the CDR3 is 16 residues. Germline assignment: CDR1 MNHEY and CDR2 SVGEGT.

The V gene is TRBV5-1, the J gene TRBJ2-1; TRBD2 matches at 10 bases. Germline CDR1 and CDR2: SGHRS and YFSETQ. The J segment lost 6 bases and the V segment lost 1 base, leaving 4 bases of the junction unmatched. CDR3 size: 15 residues. The CDR3 coding sequence is TGCGCCAGCAGCTTGTCGGCTAGCGGGGGCAATGAGCAGTTCTTC. This encodes CASSLSASGGNEQFF.

V gene TRBV7-3 combines with J gene TRBJ1-5; possible D gene TRBD1, 5 bases. Trimming shortened V by 5 bases and J by 8 bases, and 19 bases separated the two germline ends. CDR1 is SGHTA and CDR2 is FQGTGA in the germline V gene. The CDR3 is 15 amino acids. The CDR3 sequence is CASSKNPGKNEPQHF. In nucleotides, the CDR3 is TGTGCCAGCAGCAAAAACCCAGGGAAGAACGAGCCCCAGCATTTT.

The chain has TRBV4-1 and TRBJ1-5; D possibly corresponds to TRBD1 (5 bases). Germline assignment: CDR1 MGHRA and CDR2 YSYEKL. This CDR3 comprises 15 residues. Trimming cost V 3 bases and J 4 bases, with 13 bases left between them. CDR3 bases: TGCGCCAGCAGCCAGGACGGGGGGAGAAATCAGCCCCAGCATTTT. Its translation is CASSQDGGRNQPQHF.

This chain links TRBV7-9 with TRBJ1-2, with D perhaps TRBD1 (5 bases). The CDR3 length is 19 residues. Trimming left V 2 bases short and J 4 bases short, with 26 bases between. The germline gives CDR1 SEHNR, CDR2 FQNEAQ (reference sequence). The DNA for the CDR3 is TGTGCCAGCAGCTTACCCTCCTCGGGGGGTGAATACGCGGGCTATGGCTACACCTTC. Its translation: CASSLPSSGGEYAGYGYTF.

J is TRBJ1-6 and V is TRBV14; 8 bases fit TRBD1. Germline CDR1 and CDR2: SGHDN and FVKESK. The J segment lost 7 bases and the V segment lost 1 base, leaving 3 bases of the junction unmatched. This CDR3 region has 15 residues. Here the CDR3 DNA reads TGTGCCAGCAGCCAAGTAGGGACAGGAAATTCACCCCTCCACTTT. Its protein product is CASSQVGTGNSPLHF.

The gene calls are TRBV30 and TRBJ1-2; 7 nucleotides line up with TRBD1. With 4 bases clipped from V and 4 bases from J, the junction kept 12 bases outside the gene matches. The germline V gene has CDR1 GTSNPN and CDR2 SVGIG (reference sequence). The CDR3 is 15 residues long. For the CDR3, the DNA is TGTGCCTGGAACCGCCGGGACAGCGAATTCTATGGCTACACCTTC. This codes for CAWNRRDSEFYGYTF.

The rearrangement joins TRBV30 to TRBJ1-3; TRBD1 matches at 7 bases. After removal of 0 bases from V and 7 bases from J, the junction contained 6 bases not matched to a gene. CDR1 and CDR2 from the germline V gene are GTSNPN and SVGIG (reference sequence). The CDR3 has 14 residues. The CDR3 reads CAWSVRRRGNTIYF. DNA for the CDR3: TGTGCCTGGAGTGTACGCCGCAGGGGGAACACCATATATTTT.